The 27 T cell receptor beta chains below all came from one sample that was sequenced in a study of cytomegalovirus exposure and HLA in healthy donors. Amplification used 60 Vbeta primers and 13 Jbeta primers. Clones were read by immunoSEQ multiplex PCR, and TCRdb kept only the in-frame ones, dropping some. The sample shows over 65,000 clones, roughly 80% of them seen only once. Sequenced: PBMCs. The receptors originated from a woman aged 25 to 39 in good health and CMV-seronegative.

V usage is TRBV5-1 and J usage is TRBJ2-3; perhaps TRBD1 as D (5 bases). The CDR3 extends over 15 amino acids. Trimming removed 4 bases at V and 5 bases at J, with 17 bases between. From germline, CDR1 is SGHRS and CDR2 YFSETQ. The CDR3 loop is CASSPSSGIRDTQYF. As DNA, the CDR3 is TGCGCCAGCAGCCCAAGTTCAGGGATCAGAGATACGCAGTATTTT.

The V and J genes are TRBV28 and TRBJ1-2, with 7 positions matching TRBD1. The CDR3 consists of 15 residues. Germline CDR1 reads MDHEN; CDR2 reads SYDVKM. V was pared by 3 bases and J by 6 bases, with 10 bases of the junction left unmatched. The DNA for the CDR3 is TGTGCCAGCAGTTTCCCAGACAGGGATTTGAATGGCTACACCTTC. Translation: CASSFPDRDLNGYTF.

J is TRBJ1-2 and V is TRBV27; D perhaps matches TRBD1 (6 bases). The CDR3 is 15 amino acids. The V end lost 2 bases, the J end lost 8 bases, and 18 bases lay between the germline ends. Germline values: CDR1 MNHEY, CDR2 SMNVEV (reference sequence). The CDR3 DNA is TGTGCCAGCAGTTTAACCCCCCCAGGGACAAAAGGCTACACCTTC. Amino acid sequence: CASSLTPPGTKGYTF.

The rearrangement links TRBV5-1 to TRBJ1-3; D remains unclear. The length of the CDR3 is 17 residues. The V end was cut by 2 bases, the J end by 0 bases, with 15 bases between. The germline V gene encodes CDR1 SGHRS and CDR2 YFSETQ. The CDR3 region has the DNA TGCGCCAGCAGCTTAAGCGGACCCACAGACTCTGGAAACACCATATATTTT. Amino acid sequence: CASSLSGPTDSGNTIYF. The complete variable domain, with remaining parts taken from reference TRBV5-1 and TRBJ1-3, reads KAGVTQTPRYLIKTRGQQVTLSCSPISGHRSVSWYQQTPGQGLQFLFEYFSETQRNKGNFPGRFSGRQFSNSRSEMNVSTLELGDSALYLCASSLSGPTDSGNTIYFGEGSWLTVV.

This chain links TRBV6-6 with TRBJ1-3, with D unresolved. The CDR3 is made up of 16 amino acids. The germline CDR1 and CDR2 sequences are MNHNY and SVGAGI (reference sequence). The V gene lost 0 bases and the J gene lost 0 bases, with 9 bases spanning the gap. This chain's CDR3 is CASSYSDGLSGNTIYF. The CDR3 nucleotides are TGTGCCAGCAGTTACTCTGACGGACTCTCTGGAAACACCATATATTTT.

This clone is a singleton in its sample. The identical CDR3 is also encoded by other nucleotide sequences in the sample. The chain links TRBV15 to TRBJ1-3; D ambiguous. The CDR3 consists of 16 residues. Germline CDR1 is LNHNV and CDR2 is YYDKDF (reference sequence). Trimming removed 0 bases from V and 0 bases from J, with 9 bases in between. CDR3 nucleotides: TGTGCCACCAGCAGAGATCGAGGGATCTCTGGAAACACCATATATTTT. Translated, it gives CATSRDRGISGNTIYF.

This clone has only a few counts. The chain is built from TRBV18 and TRBJ1-2; TRBD1 matches 9 bases. V lost 3 bases and J lost 6; bases outside the gene matches: 2. The CDR3 is 13 residues long. CDR1 is KGHSH, CDR2 LQKENI, per germline. The CDR3 DNA reads TGTGCCAGCTCACCGGGACAGGGAAATGGCTACACCTTC. Translated: CASSPGQGNGYTF.

V and J are TRBV27 and TRBJ1-2; 8 bases match TRBD1. Germline loops: CDR1 MNHEY, CDR2 SMNVEV (reference sequence). V shed 5 bases and J 2 bases; nucleotides not matched to a gene: 13. The CDR3 runs to 17 residues. The DNA of the CDR3 is TGTGCCAGCAGTCCACCCTTTGCCCAGGGGGCGAACTATGGCTACACCTTC. It yields the protein CASSPPFAQGANYGYTF.

V is TRBV25-1 and J is TRBJ1-1; TRBD1 agrees at 10 bases. This CDR3 region has 15 residues. V lost 7 bases to trimming and J lost 4 bases; unmatched junction nucleotides: 9. Per germline, CDR1 MGHDK and CDR2 SYGVNS. The CDR3 region has the DNA TGTGCCAGCAAGACAGGGGGCTCGAGGGGCACTGAAGCTTTCTTT. As protein: CASKTGGSRGTEAFF.

Only one count was recorded for this clone. This rearrangement joins TRBV25-1 to TRBJ2-1; 8 bases are shared with TRBD1. Germline loops: CDR1 MGHDK, CDR2 SYGVNS. V was pared by 4 bases and J by 7 bases, with 15 bases of the junction left unmatched. CDR3 length equals 17 residues. CDR3 nucleotides: TGTGCCAGCAGTGTCCTGCCTTCAGGGGGCGGTAGGAATGAGCAGTTCTTC. The encoded protein is CASSVLPSGGGRNEQFF.

The chain joins TRBV28 to TRBJ2-5, with D unclear. The CDR3 is 13 residues long. Trimming stripped 8 bases from V and 1 base from J, with 11 bases between. Looked up from germline, CDR1 is MDHEN and CDR2 is SYDVKM. CDR3 sequence reads: CASFTEPQETQYF. In nucleotides, the CDR3 is TGTGCCAGCTTTACAGAGCCCCAAGAGACCCAGTACTTC.

V gene TRBV5-1 combines with J gene TRBJ1-2; D might be TRBD1 (5 bases). Germline V lookup: CDR1 SGHRS, CDR2 YFSETQ. Trimming stripped 0 bases from V and 6 bases from J, with 12 bases between. This CDR3 spans 14 amino acids. In DNA, the CDR3 is TGCGCCAGCAGCTTGGATTCAGGGCTGGATGGCTACACCTTC. Translation gives CASSLDSGLDGYTF.

A few counts support this clone. The rearrangement links TRBV30 to TRBJ2-7, with TRBD2 matching 12 bases. The CDR3 totals 14 residues. The V segment lost 3 bases and the J segment 5 bases; nucleotides outside the gene matches: 5. Germline lookup yields CDR1 GTSNPN and CDR2 SVGIG (reference sequence). The CDR3: CAWRTSGGPHEQYF. DNA for the CDR3: TGTGCCTGGAGGACTAGCGGGGGACCCCACGAGCAGTACTTC.

This clone was detected only once. This chain links TRBV19 with TRBJ1-4, with D possibly TRBD1 on 5 matching bases. V dropped 6 bases and J dropped 6 bases, with 17 bases sitting between them. Germline V CDR1 and CDR2: LNHDA, SQIVND (reference sequence). The CDR3 sequence is 15 residues long. This chain's CDR3 is CASSHPGVGDEKLFF. The CDR3 bases are TGTGCCAGTAGCCACCCGGGGGTGGGTGATGAAAAACTGTTTTTT.

The chain carries TRBV28 and TRBJ1-2; perhaps TRBD1 as D (6 bases). CDR1 is MDHEN and CDR2 is SYDVKM in the germline V gene. This CDR3 has 14 amino acids. V lost 5 bases and J 7 bases, leaving 17 bases between the germline ends. As DNA, the CDR3 is TGTGCCAGCAGTCCAGCCCTGACAGGTTCTGGCTACACCTTC. This sequence encodes CASSPALTGSGYTF.

The chain employs TRBV13 and TRBJ2-1; 8 bases agree with TRBD2. Losses at the gene ends were 5 bases for V and 7 bases for J; bases not matched to a gene: 13. From germline, CDR1 is PRHDT and CDR2 FYEKMQ (reference sequence). The CDR3 covers 16 residues. The CDR3: CASSPTKDGGGNEQFF. The CDR3 region has the DNA TGTGCCAGCAGCCCGACCAAGGACGGGGGGGGGAATGAGCAGTTCTTC. The variable domain in full, completed from reference TRBV13 and TRBJ2-1, reads AAGVIQSPRHLIKEKRETATLKCYPIPRHDTVYWYQQGPGQDPQFLISFYEKMQSDKGSIPDRFSAQQFSDYHSELNMSSLELGDSALYFCASSPTKDGGGNEQFFGPGTRLTVL.

This clone turned up a few times. This chain connects TRBV28 to TRBJ1-2; D possibly corresponds to TRBD1 (6 bases). The CDR3 totals 16 residues. The germline CDR1 and CDR2 sequences are MDHEN and SYDVKM. Deletions cut 5 bases from V and 0 bases from J, with 16 bases between. As DNA, the CDR3 is TGTGCCAGCAGTGCGCGAACAGGGACCGCTAACTATGGCTACACCTTC. Encoded protein: CASSARTGTANYGYTF.

The CDR3 DNA is TGTGCCAGCAGTCCCCAAGGGGTGCTGACTAATGAAAAACTGTTTTTT. As protein: CASSPQGVLTNEKLFF. The chain recombines TRBV28 with TRBJ1-4; D might be TRBD1 (5 bases). CDR3 length equals 16 residues. The V gene's germline CDR1 is MDHEN and CDR2 SYDVKM. Trimming pared 5 bases from V and 2 bases from J, leaving 15 bases between.

This rearrangement joins TRBV5-5 to TRBJ1-2; 7 positions match TRBD1. J lost 2 bases, V lost 4 bases, and 5 bases had no gene match. The CDR3 length is 14 residues. Germline V lookup: CDR1 SGHKS, CDR2 YYEKEE (reference sequence). For the CDR3, the DNA is TGTGCCAGCAGCGCCGGGACAGACAACTATGGCTACACCTTC. It encodes CASSAGTDNYGYTF.

Only a few counts were recorded for this clone. This chain uses TRBV4-3 with TRBJ2-6; no clear D. Germline V gene lookup returns CDR1 LGHNA and CDR2 YSLEER. The length of the CDR3 is 16 residues. V was trimmed by 2 bases and J by 3 bases, leaving 11 bases between them. For the CDR3, the DNA is TGCGCCAGCAGCCAACGTCCGCGCTTTGGGGCCAACGTCCTGACTTTC. The encoded protein is CASSQRPRFGANVLTF.

The V and J genes are TRBV20-1 and TRBJ1-1; D unresolved. Germline lookup yields CDR1 DFQATT and CDR2 SNEGSKA (reference sequence). Deletions cut 6 bases from V and 3 bases from J, with 8 bases between. The CDR3 is 11 amino acids. DNA for the CDR3: TGCAGTGCGACGGAGGACACTGAAGCTTTCTTT. It specifies CSATEDTEAFF.

J is TRBJ2-1 and V is TRBV5-1; TRBD1 matches 9 bases. Germline lookup yields CDR1 SGHRS and CDR2 YFSETQ. The V segment lost 0 bases and the J segment 8 bases; nucleotides outside the gene matches: 9. The CDR3 contains 16 residues. CDR3 sequence reads: CASSLALGQGIYEQFF. Written as DNA, the CDR3 is TGCGCCAGCAGCTTGGCCCTGGGACAGGGAATCTATGAGCAGTTCTTC.

The chain couples TRBV6-5 to TRBJ1-2; TRBD1 agrees at 7 bases. Trimming cost V 7 bases and J 4 bases; bases outside gene matches: 12. The CDR3 contains 15 residues. The germline gives CDR1 MNHEY, CDR2 SVGAGI. CDR3 sequence reads: CASKDRRGLGYGYTF. The CDR3 DNA follows: TGTGCCAGCAAGGATAGGAGGGGGCTTGGCTATGGCTACACCTTC.

In this sample, this clone turned up once. CDR3 DNA sequence: TGCGCCAGCAGCCAAGATAGCGGCCAGGCTTTCAATTCACCCCTCCACTTT. Amino acid sequence: CASSQDSGQAFNSPLHF. V usage is TRBV4-1 and J usage is TRBJ1-6; no clear D gene. Germline V gives CDR1 MGHRA, CDR2 YSYEKL. The CDR3 is made up of 17 amino acids. Trimming pared 0 bases from V and 7 bases from J, leaving 16 bases between.

V gene TRBV5-1 combines with J gene TRBJ2-3; TRBD1 aligns across 7 bases. With V trimmed by 4 bases and J by 2 bases, 7 bases remained unmatched. The CDR3 loop spans 15 amino acids. Germline loops: CDR1 SGHRS, CDR2 YFSETQ. CDR3 loop: CASSLQGMDTDTQYF. CDR3 DNA sequence: TGCGCCAGCAGCCTACAGGGGATGGACACAGATACGCAGTATTTT.

V gene TRBV5-6 combines with J gene TRBJ1-5; TRBD1 is a possible D gene (6 bases). There are 14 residues in the CDR3. Trimming shortened V by 3 bases and J by 6 bases, and 13 bases separated the two germline ends. Germline V gives CDR1 SGHDT, CDR2 YYEEEE. CDR3 coding DNA: TGTGCCAGCAGCTCAACACAGGGACGTCAGCCCCAGCATTTT. This translates into CASSSTQGRQPQHF. Filled out from reference TRBV5-6 and TRBJ1-5, the complete variable domain reads DAGVTQSPTHLIKTRGQQVTLRCSPKSGHDTVSWYQQALGQGPQFIFQYYEEEERQRGNFPDRFSGHQFPNYSSELNVNALLLGDSALYLCASSSTQGRQPQHFGDGTRLSIL.

The rearrangement links TRBV5-1 to TRBJ2-2, with D perhaps matching TRBD2 (7 bases). The germline gives CDR1 SGHRS, CDR2 YFSETQ. The ends were cut back, 4 bases at V and 4 bases at J, with 11 bases in the middle. This CDR3 has 14 residues. The CDR3 protein is CASSKGGGTGELFF. Here the CDR3 DNA reads TGCGCCAGCAGCAAGGGAGGGGGCACCGGGGAGCTGTTTTTT.